This T cell receptor beta chain was identified during a study of blood T cell repertoires in COVID-19. Study in general: The origin of the acute and convalescent COVID-19 samples was the United States, Italy and Spain. The cDNA or gDNA used as material had been derived from T cells, B-cell-depleted T cells, or PBMCs.

As handled by the study authors: Reference gene primer amplification gave nucleated cell count estimates. The table came from immunoSEQ multiplex PCR; TCRdb's copy has only in-frame clones and leaves some out. V, J and clone size derive from that table, while D and trimming were established from the DNA sequence. The top ten hold 4.5% to 7% of the sample, which has 260,000 or so clones, 65% to 85% seen once. With V trimmed by 1 base and J by 3 bases, 3 bases remained unmatched. The CDR3 runs to 14 residues. The germline V gene encodes CDR1 LGHDT and CDR2 YNNKEL (reference sequence). The sequence came from a man older than 75 with acute or convalescent COVID-19. The material sequenced was peripheral blood. The chain carries TRBV3-1 (or the pseudogene TRBV3-2) and TRBJ2-7; TRBD2 aligns across 7 bases. CDR3 nucleotides: TGTGCCAGCAGCCAAGTAGGACTAGTCTACGAGCAGTACTTC. It yields the protein CASSQVGLVYEQYF.